These T cell receptor beta chains were read from a single sample in a study of blood T cell repertoires in COVID-19. The table came from immunoSEQ multiplex PCR; TCRdb's copy has only in-frame clones and leaves some out. In the table there are about 120,000 clones, 70% to 85% of which are singletons. What was sequenced was peripheral blood. All receptors derive from a woman aged 70-85 years with acute or convalescent COVID-19. Each CDR3 is given without its conserved first and last residue. The order of the fields is J gene, CDR3 length, V gene, CDR3 protein.

J gene: TRBJ1-4
CDR3 length: 13
V gene: TRBV7-9
CDR3 protein: ASSPQGGTNEKLF

J gene: TRBJ1-1
CDR3 length: 11
V gene: TRBV10-1
CDR3 protein: ASRPHGSTEAF

J gene: TRBJ2-5
CDR3 length: 11
V gene: TRBV7-3
CDR3 protein: ASSRTQQETQY

J gene: TRBJ1-2
CDR3 length: 14
V gene: TRBV29-1
CDR3 protein: SVPTGGLLDGYGYT

J gene: TRBJ1-1
CDR3 length: 12
V gene: TRBV21-1
CDR3 protein: ASSKYTPNTEAF

J gene: TRBJ1-3
CDR3 length: 15
V gene: TRBV3-1/TRBV3-2
CDR3 protein: ASSQPLTGSSGNTIY

J gene: TRBJ1-5
CDR3 length: 12
V gene: TRBV6-5
CDR3 protein: ASSYSTGDQPQH

J gene: TRBJ1-5
CDR3 length: 11
V gene: TRBV10-3
CDR3 protein: AISESLEQPQH

J gene: TRBJ2-5
CDR3 length: 13
V gene: TRBV7-2
CDR3 protein: ASSFASSGVKTQY

J gene: TRBJ2-1
CDR3 length: 15
V gene: TRBV11-2
CDR3 protein: ASSLAASGGSLNEQF